Presented here are 18 T cell receptor beta chains from one specimen sequenced in a study of blood T cells in healthy people across ages. Through a sample-barcoded 5' primer and a J-beta primer mix, a second PCR was run for roughly 6 to 12 cycles. TCRdb called the 5' RACE reads again in MiXCR, with one record for every CDR3 protein. The data hold some 1.5 million distinct CDR3 sequences, with roughly 27% observed a single time. The sample consisted of blood. The receptors here all came from a woman aged 25 to 39 in good health.

This clonotype showed up many times. For the CDR3, the DNA is TGTGCCAGCAGCCAGGTCTCTGTTGAGCAGTTCTTC. It specifies CASSQVSVEQFF. V is TRBV3-1 and J is TRBJ2-1; D unclear. The germline V and J ends were trimmed by 3 bases and 9 bases, with 9 bases remaining between them. The CDR3 runs to 12 residues. The germline V gene has CDR1 LGHDT and CDR2 YNNKEL (reference sequence).

This clonotype was counted between two and nine times. The J gene is TRBJ1-4, the V gene TRBV6-2 or TRBV6-3, with D possibly TRBD1 on 6 matching bases. Trimming removed 0 bases at V and 2 bases at J, with 7 bases between. The CDR3 contains 15 residues. Looked up from germline, CDR1 is MNHEY and CDR2 is SVGEGT. The CDR3 region is CASSYSRGTNEKLFF. The CDR3 coding sequence is TGTGCCAGCAGTTACTCGAGGGGGACTAATGAAAAACTGTTTTTT.

This clonotype occurred a few times. The gene calls are TRBV3-1 and TRBJ2-1; TRBD2 matches at 15 bases. This CDR3 spans 17 amino acids. Germline CDR1 reads LGHDT; CDR2 reads YNNKEL (reference sequence). V was clipped by 4 bases and J by 15 bases; unmatched bases: 16. The CDR3 loop is CASSPFQGLAGGLYLFF. CDR3 DNA sequence: TGTGCCAGCAGCCCCTTCCAGGGACTAGCGGGGGGCTTGTACCTGTTCTTC.

The genes are TRBV7-3 and TRBJ1-1; D might be TRBD1 (5 bases). Germline V CDR1 and CDR2: SGHTA, FQGTGA. V was clipped by 4 bases and J by 3 bases, with 15 bases between them. The CDR3 extends over 15 amino acids. The CDR3 region has the DNA TGTGCCAGCAGCTCCCGGTCGTTAGGGGACACTGAAGCTTTCTTT. As protein: CASSSRSLGDTEAFF.

J is TRBJ2-1 and V is TRBV6-6; 11 positions match TRBD1. Per germline, CDR1 MNHNY and CDR2 SVGAGI (reference sequence). V shed 5 bases, J shed 6 bases, and the junction held 6 bases outside the gene matches. This CDR3 is 15 amino acids long. The CDR3 spells CASSPGQGAANEQFF. The CDR3, as DNA: TGTGCCAGCAGTCCCGGACAGGGGGCCGCCAATGAGCAGTTCTTC.

The chain has TRBV5-5 and TRBJ2-5; no clear D gene. The CDR3 sequence is 14 residues long. Trimming shortened V by 0 bases and J by 2 bases, and 8 bases separated the two germline ends. The germline V gene encodes CDR1 SGHKS and CDR2 YYEKEE (reference sequence). The CDR3 sequence is CASSLGFQQETQYF. CDR3 bases: TGTGCCAGCAGCTTGGGGTTCCAGCAAGAGACCCAGTACTTC. Variable domain in full (rest from reference TRBV5-5 and TRBJ2-5): DAGVTQSPTHLIKTRGQQVTLRCSPISGHKSVSWYQQVLGQGPQFIFQYYEKEERGRGNFPDRFSARQFPNYSSELNVNALLLGDSALYLCASSLGFQQETQYFGPGTRLLVL.

This clonotype was counted between two and nine times. The chain employs TRBV18 and TRBJ2-1; perhaps TRBD2 as D (5 bases). The CDR3 extends over 15 amino acids. In germline, CDR1 is KGHSH, CDR2 LQKENI. V lost 6 bases to trimming and J lost 8 bases, with 20 bases between them. CDR3 loop: CASSPQSGAGDEQFF. In DNA, the CDR3 is TGTGCCAGCTCCCCCCAGAGCGGTGCTGGTGATGAGCAGTTCTTC.

The genes are TRBV6-1 and TRBJ2-3; TRBD2 agrees at 9 bases. Per the germline V gene, CDR1 is MNHNS and CDR2 is SASEGT. V was pared by 3 bases and J by 0 bases, with 4 bases of the junction left unmatched. The CDR3 runs to 16 residues. The CDR3 loop reads CASSEASGTSTDTQYF. The CDR3 region has the DNA TGTGCCAGCAGTGAGGCTAGCGGGACTAGCACAGATACGCAGTATTTT.

The J gene is TRBJ2-5, the V gene TRBV27; 7 nucleotides match TRBD1. The germline CDR1 and CDR2 sequences are MNHEY and SMNVEV (reference sequence). With 5 bases clipped from V and 3 bases from J, the junction kept 6 bases outside the gene matches. The CDR3 runs to 14 residues. CDR3 in amino acids: CASSKRDREETQYF. Written as DNA, the CDR3 is TGTGCCAGCAGTAAAAGGGACAGAGAAGAGACCCAGTACTTC.

This clonotype was observed a few times. The chain joins TRBV20-1 to TRBJ2-5, with 9 bases fitting TRBD2. The CDR3 covers 15 residues. V shed 0 bases, J shed 5 bases, and the junction held 7 bases outside the gene matches. In germline, CDR1 is DFQATT, CDR2 SNEGSKA (reference sequence). The CDR3 loop is CSARDNLAGMETQYF. The CDR3 DNA is TGCAGTGCTAGAGATAATCTAGCGGGAATGGAGACCCAGTACTTC.

The chain joins TRBV7-6 to TRBJ1-1; 7 bases align to TRBD1. In germline, CDR1 is SGHVS, CDR2 FNYEAQ. Trimming removed 5 bases from V and 0 bases from J; junction bases left unmatched: 12. The CDR3 sequence is 17 residues long. CDR3 sequence: CASSRLTGAALNTEAFF. DNA of the CDR3: TGTGCCAGCAGCCGACTCACAGGGGCGGCTCTGAACACTGAAGCTTTCTTT.

This clonotype showed up just a few times. V gene TRBV2 combines with J gene TRBJ2-7; the match to TRBD2 covers 8 bases. Germline lookup yields CDR1 SNHLY and CDR2 FYNNEI. V was pared by 4 bases and J by 5 bases, with 7 bases of the junction left unmatched. The CDR3 totals 14 residues. CDR3 region: CASSVGSGRDEQYF. CDR3 nucleotides: TGTGCCAGCAGTGTAGGGTCCGGGAGGGACGAGCAGTACTTC.

This clonotype was counted only a few times. The CDR3 region has the DNA TGTGCCAGCAATCAGGAGGTGTACAATGAGCAGTTCTTC. Residues: CASNQEVYNEQFF. The rearrangement links TRBV2 to TRBJ2-1; maybe TRBD2 (5 bases). V was trimmed by 7 bases and J by 4 bases, leaving 11 bases between them. Germline assignment: CDR1 SNHLY and CDR2 FYNNEI. This CDR3 is built from 13 residues. Full variable domain (outside the CDR3, taken from reference TRBV2 and TRBJ2-1): EPEVTQTPSHQVTQMGQEVILRCVPISNHLYFYWYRQILGQKVEFLVSFYNNEISEKSEIFDDQFSVERPDGSNFTLKIRSTKLEDSAMYFCASNQEVYNEQFFGPGTRLTVL.

This clonotype showed up just once. At one end, the junction sequence differs from germline, possibly due to a read error. The chain combines TRBV11-2 with TRBJ2-3, with D unresolved. The CDR3 is 17 amino acids. The germline V gene has CDR1 SGHAT and CDR2 FQNNGV. Here the CDR3 reads CVSSLGRRLEGTDTQYF. DNA of the CDR3: TGTGTCAGCAGCTTAGGCCGTAGGCTAGAGGGCACAGATACGCAGTATTTT.

This clonotype was seen a single time. This may come from a read error, since a much larger clone is one base off. This chain connects TRBV29-1 to TRBJ2-1; tentatively, D is TRBD1 or TRBD2 (6 bases each). The V end was cut by 8 bases, the J end by 4 bases, with 12 bases between. The CDR3 is 12 residues long. The germline V gene has CDR1 SQVTM and CDR2 ANQGSEA. The CDR3 sequence: CSRGRKYNEQFF. The DNA for the CDR3 is TGCAGCCGGGGGCGTAAATACAATGAGCAGTTCTTC.

This clonotype came up a few times. V and J are TRBV7-2 and TRBJ1-2; no clear D. The CDR3 runs 14 residues. Trimming shortened V by 0 bases and J by 8 bases, and 13 bases separated the two germline ends. Germline V gene sequence: CDR1 SGHTA, CDR2 FQGNSA. The CDR3 sequence: CASSLARTAEGYTF. The CDR3 DNA reads as TGTGCCAGCAGCTTAGCGCGGACCGCGGAAGGCTACACCTTC.

The V gene is TRBV7-8, the J gene TRBJ2-5; tentative D call: TRBD1 (6 bases). The length of the CDR3 is 14 residues. CDR1 is SGHVS, CDR2 FQNEAQ, per germline. Trimming took off 2 bases at V and 5 bases at J, with 12 bases between the two ends. CDR3 nucleotide sequence: TGTGCCAGCAGCTTAACAGGGTGGCTGGAGACCCAGTACTTC. This codes for CASSLTGWLETQYF. Variable domain in full (rest from reference TRBV7-8 and TRBJ2-5): GAGVSQSPRYKVAKRGQDVALRCDPISGHVSLFWYQQALGQGPEFLTYFQNEAQLDKSGLPSDRFFAERPEGSVSTLKIQRTQQEDSAVYLCASSLTGWLETQYFGPGTRLLVL.

The chain combines TRBV29-1 with TRBJ1-2; D ambiguous. The length of the CDR3 is 13 residues. The germline gives CDR1 SQVTM, CDR2 ANQGSEA. V was clipped by 7 bases and J by 4 bases, with 16 bases between them. The CDR3 protein is CSARTASSYGYTF. CDR3 coding DNA: TGCAGCGCCAGGACGGCCTCGAGCTATGGCTACACCTTC.